This entry describes one T cell receptor beta chain. As processed by the authors: From reference gene primer amplification, estimates of nucleated cell counts were derived. Only in-frame clones appear in the TCRdb table, and some are missing; sequencing was by immunoSEQ multiplex PCR. D and trimming come from the DNA, and the V and J calls and clone size come from that table. Of 78,000 or so clones listed, approximately 80% were seen once; the top ten hold 12%. The sample belongs to a study of blood T cell repertoires in COVID-19. Study in general: The study drew acute and convalescent COVID-19 samples from the United States, Italy and Spain. The cDNA or gDNA used as material had been derived from T cells, B-cell-depleted T cells, or PBMCs.

CDR3 length: 14 amino acids. The V gene's germline CDR1 is MRHNA and CDR2 SNTAGT. Trimming left V 2 bases short and J 5 bases short, with 12 bases between. The chain carries TRBV6-4 and TRBJ1-1; TRBD1 might be the D (5 bases). The sample comprised peripheral blood. This receptor was identified in an elderly man with acute or convalescent COVID-19. The CDR3 is CASSDLPGLTEAFF. The CDR3 bases are TGTGCCAGCAGTGACCTGCCAGGGTTAACTGAAGCTTTCTTT.